This T cell receptor beta chain originates from a study of blood T cell repertoires in COVID-19. Sequenced by immunoSEQ multiplex PCR; TCRdb stores in-frame clones only, minus some. The sample consists of 250,000 to 350,000 clones, 70% to 90% of them appearing once. The CDR3 extends over 13 amino acids. Germline lookup yields CDR1 KGHSH and CDR2 LQKENI. V was cut by 1 base and J by 2 bases, with 5 bases left in between. The clonotype was recovered from a woman in her twenties or thirties who had recovered from COVID-19. The J gene is TRBJ1-2, the V gene TRBV18; D unclear. The specimen was PBMCs or T cells enriched from blood (not recorded which). CDR3 nucleotides: TGTGCCAGCTCACCACAGCCCAACTATGGCTACACCTTC. This gives the protein CASSPQPNYGYTF.